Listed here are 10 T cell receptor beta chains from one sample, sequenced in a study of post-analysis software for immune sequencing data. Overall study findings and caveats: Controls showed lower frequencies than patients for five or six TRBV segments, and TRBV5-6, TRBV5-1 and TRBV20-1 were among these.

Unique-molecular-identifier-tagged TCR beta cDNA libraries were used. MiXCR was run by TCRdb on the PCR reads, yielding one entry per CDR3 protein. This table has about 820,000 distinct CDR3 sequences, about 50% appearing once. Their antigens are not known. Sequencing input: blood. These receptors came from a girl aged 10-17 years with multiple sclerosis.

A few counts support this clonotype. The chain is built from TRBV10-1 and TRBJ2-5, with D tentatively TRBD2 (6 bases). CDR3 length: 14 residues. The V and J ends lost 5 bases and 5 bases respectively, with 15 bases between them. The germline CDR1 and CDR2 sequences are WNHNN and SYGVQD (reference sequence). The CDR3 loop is CASSQGGPQETQYF. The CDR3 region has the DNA TGCGCCAGCAGTCAAGGAGGGCCACAGGAGACCCAGTACTTC.

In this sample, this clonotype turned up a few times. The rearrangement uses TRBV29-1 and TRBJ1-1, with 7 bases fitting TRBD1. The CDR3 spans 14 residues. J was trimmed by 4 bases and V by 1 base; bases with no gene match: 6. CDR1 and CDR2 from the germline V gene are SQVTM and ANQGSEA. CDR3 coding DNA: TGCAGCGTTGAAGGAAGACAGGGCGGCACTGAAGCTTTCTTT. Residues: CSVEGRQGGTEAFF.

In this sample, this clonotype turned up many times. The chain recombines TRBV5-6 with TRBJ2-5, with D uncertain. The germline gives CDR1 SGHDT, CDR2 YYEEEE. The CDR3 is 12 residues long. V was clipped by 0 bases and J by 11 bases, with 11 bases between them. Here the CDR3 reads CASSLVRGEQYF. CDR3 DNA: TGTGCCAGCAGCTTGGTTCGTGGTGAGCAGTACTTC.

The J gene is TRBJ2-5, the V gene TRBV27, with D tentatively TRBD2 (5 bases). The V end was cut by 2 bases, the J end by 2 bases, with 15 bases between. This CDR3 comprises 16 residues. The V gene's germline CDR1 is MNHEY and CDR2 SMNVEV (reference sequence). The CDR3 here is CASSLIPLARQETQYF. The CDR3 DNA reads TGTGCCAGCAGTTTAATCCCCCTAGCACGACAAGAGACCCAGTACTTC.

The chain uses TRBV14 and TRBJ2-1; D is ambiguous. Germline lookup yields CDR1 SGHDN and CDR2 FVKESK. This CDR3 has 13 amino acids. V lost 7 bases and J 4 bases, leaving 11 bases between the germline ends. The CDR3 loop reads CASNQKPYNEQFF. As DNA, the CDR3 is TGTGCCAGCAATCAGAAACCATACAATGAGCAGTTCTTC.

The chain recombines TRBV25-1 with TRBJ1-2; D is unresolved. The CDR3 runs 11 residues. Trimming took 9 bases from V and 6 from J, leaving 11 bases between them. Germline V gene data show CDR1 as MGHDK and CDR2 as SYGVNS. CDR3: CASLFRDGYTF. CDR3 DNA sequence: TGTGCCAGTTTGTTTAGGGATGGCTACACCTTC.

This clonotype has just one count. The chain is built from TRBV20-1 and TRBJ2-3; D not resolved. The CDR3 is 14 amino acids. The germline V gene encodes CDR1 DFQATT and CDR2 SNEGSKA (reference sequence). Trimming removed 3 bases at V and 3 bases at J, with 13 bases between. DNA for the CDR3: TGCAGTGCTAGGCAGGCGCTGGGGACAGATACGCAGTATTTT. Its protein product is CSARQALGTDTQYF.

Written as DNA, the CDR3 is TGTGCCAGCAGTGGACCTGACTACACCTTC. Translated: CASSGPDYTF. This sequence joins TRBV12-3 or TRBV12-4 and TRBJ1-2; D unclear. The CDR3 sequence is 10 residues long. Trimming cost V 5 bases and J 10 bases, with 8 bases left between them.

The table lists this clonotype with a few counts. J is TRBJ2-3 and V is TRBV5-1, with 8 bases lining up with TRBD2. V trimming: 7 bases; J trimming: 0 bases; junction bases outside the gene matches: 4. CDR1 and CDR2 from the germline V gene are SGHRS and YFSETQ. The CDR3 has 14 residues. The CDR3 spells CASATSGSTDTQYF. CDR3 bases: TGCGCCAGCGCCACTAGCGGTAGCACAGATACGCAGTATTTT.

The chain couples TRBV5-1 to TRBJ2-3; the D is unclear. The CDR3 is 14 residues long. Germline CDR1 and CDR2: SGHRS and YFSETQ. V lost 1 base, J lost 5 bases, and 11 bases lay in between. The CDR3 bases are TGCGCCAGCAGCTTGACTCGCCTGGGAGATACGCAGTATTTT. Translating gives CASSLTRLGDTQYF.